The entry that follows covers one T cell receptor beta chain sequence. Assay used: immunoSEQ multiplex PCR; TCRdb lists only in-frame clones, some missing. The sample records over 150,000 clones, approximately 80% being singletons. The data were taken from a study of blood T cell repertoires in COVID-19. Per germline, CDR1 SGHNT and CDR2 YYREEE (reference sequence). CDR3 length: 15 amino acids. V trimming: 4 bases; J trimming: 3 bases; junction bases outside the gene matches: 6. The clonotype originates from a man aged 35-49 years who had recovered from COVID-19. Sequencing was carried out using PBMCs or T cells enriched from blood (not recorded which). This chain links TRBV5-4 with TRBJ2-5, with 10 bases that match TRBD2. The CDR3 region has the DNA TGTGCCAGCAGCCAACCTGGACTAGCGGAAGAGACCCAGTACTTC. Protein: CASSQPGLAEETQYF. Filled out from reference TRBV5-4 and TRBJ2-5, the complete variable domain reads ETGVTQSPTHLIKTRGQQVTLRCSSQSGHNTVSWYQQALGQGPQFIFQYYREEENGRGNFPPRFSGLQFPNYSSELNVNALELDDSALYLCASSQPGLAEETQYFGPGTRLLVL.